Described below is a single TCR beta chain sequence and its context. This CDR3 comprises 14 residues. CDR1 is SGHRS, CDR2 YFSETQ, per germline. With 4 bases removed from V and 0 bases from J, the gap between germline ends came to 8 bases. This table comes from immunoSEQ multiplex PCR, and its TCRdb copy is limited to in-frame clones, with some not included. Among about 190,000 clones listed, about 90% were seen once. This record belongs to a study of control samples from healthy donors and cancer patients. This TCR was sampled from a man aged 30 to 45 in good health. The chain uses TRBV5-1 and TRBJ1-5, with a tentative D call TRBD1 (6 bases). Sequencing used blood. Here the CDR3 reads CASSVDSSNQPQHF. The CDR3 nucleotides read TGCGCCAGCAGCGTGGACAGTAGCAATCAGCCCCAGCATTTT.